This T cell receptor beta chain was retrieved from a study of OX40 agonist ivuxolimab in advanced cancers. About the study: Participants could have had prior anti-PD-1, anti-PD-L1 or anti-CTLA-4 therapy, and approximately 37% had some. Study outcomes and limitations: Among patients with partial responses at 0.1-3.0 mg/kg, clonal expansion was among the lowest.

The V gene lost 5 bases and the J gene lost 5 bases, with 12 bases spanning the gap. The CDR3 runs 14 residues. Germline V lookup: CDR1 MDHEN, CDR2 SYDVKM. To note about this clone: Its target is unknown.

Data came from immunoSEQ multiplex PCR; TCRdb stores just in-frame clones and leaves some out. The sample contains about 54,000 clones, 84% of which appear only once. The study sampled blood at baseline, cycle 4 day 1, and cycle 7 day 1. This sequence originates from an adult with an advanced solid tumor such as melanoma, head and neck, liver or kidney cancer. Sequences were derived from CD4+ or CD8+ T cells sorted from blood, sampled in a trial of the OX40 agonist ivuxolimab. The rearrangement uses TRBV28 and TRBJ1-4; D is undetermined. The CDR3 protein is CASSATQANEKLFF. CDR3 DNA: TGTGCCAGCAGTGCGACACAAGCAAATGAAAAACTGTTTTTT. The variable domain in full, with the rest retrieved from reference TRBV28 and TRBJ1-4, is DVKVTQSSRYLVKRTGEKVFLECVQDMDHENMFWYRQDPGLGLRLIYFSYDVKMKEKGDIPEGYSVSREKKERFSLILESASTNQTSMYLCASSATQANEKLFFGSGTQLSVL.